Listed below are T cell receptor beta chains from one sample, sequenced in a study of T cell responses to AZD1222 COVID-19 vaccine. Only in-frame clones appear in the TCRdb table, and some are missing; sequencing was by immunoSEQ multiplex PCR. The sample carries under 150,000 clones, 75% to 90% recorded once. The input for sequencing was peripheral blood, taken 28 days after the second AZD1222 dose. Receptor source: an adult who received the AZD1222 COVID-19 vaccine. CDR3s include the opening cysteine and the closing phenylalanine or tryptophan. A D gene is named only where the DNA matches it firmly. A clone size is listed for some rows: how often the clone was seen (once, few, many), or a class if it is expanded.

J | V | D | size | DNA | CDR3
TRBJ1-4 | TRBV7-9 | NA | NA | TGTGCCAGCAGCTTAGGGCAGTATAATGAAAAACTGTTTTTT | CASSLGQYNEKLFF
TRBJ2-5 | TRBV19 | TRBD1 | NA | TGTGCCAGTAGTACCGGGACAGGGGGCGGCGAGACCCAGTACTTC | CASSTGTGGGETQYF
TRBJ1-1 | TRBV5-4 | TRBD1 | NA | TGTGCCAGCAGCTCTCCCACAGGGGAGAACACTGAAGCTTTCTTT | CASSSPTGENTEAFF
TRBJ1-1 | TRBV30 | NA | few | TGTGCCTGGAGCCAACAGCGGCACACTGAAGCTTTCTTT | CAWSQQRHTEAFF
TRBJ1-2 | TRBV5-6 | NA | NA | TGTGCCAGCAGCTGGGGCTCTCGGGGGGCGGCGAATGGCTACACCTTC | CASSWGSRGAANGYTF
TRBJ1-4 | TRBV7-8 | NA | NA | TGTGCCAGCAGCCGACAGGCTAATGAAAAACTGTTTTTT | CASSRQANEKLFF
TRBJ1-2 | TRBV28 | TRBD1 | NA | TGTGCCAGCAGTTCGACAGGGGGCAAGTATGGCTACACCTTC | CASSSTGGKYGYTF
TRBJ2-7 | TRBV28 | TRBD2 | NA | TGTGCCAGCAGCATCAGCGGGAGGGCATCCCCCGAGCAGTACTTC | CASSISGRASPEQYF
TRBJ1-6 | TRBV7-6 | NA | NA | TGTGCCAGCAGTTCATCCGGGACAAATAATTCACCCCTCCACTTT | CASSSSGTNNSPLHF
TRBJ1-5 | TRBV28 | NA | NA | TGTGCCAGCAGTTTAGCTCAGGGCGGTCAGCCCCAGCATTTT | CASSLAQGGQPQHF
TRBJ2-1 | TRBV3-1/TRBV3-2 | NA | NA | TGTGCCAGCAGCCAACTCCGCAGCCACGGGAATGAGCAGTTCTTC | CASSQLRSHGNEQFF